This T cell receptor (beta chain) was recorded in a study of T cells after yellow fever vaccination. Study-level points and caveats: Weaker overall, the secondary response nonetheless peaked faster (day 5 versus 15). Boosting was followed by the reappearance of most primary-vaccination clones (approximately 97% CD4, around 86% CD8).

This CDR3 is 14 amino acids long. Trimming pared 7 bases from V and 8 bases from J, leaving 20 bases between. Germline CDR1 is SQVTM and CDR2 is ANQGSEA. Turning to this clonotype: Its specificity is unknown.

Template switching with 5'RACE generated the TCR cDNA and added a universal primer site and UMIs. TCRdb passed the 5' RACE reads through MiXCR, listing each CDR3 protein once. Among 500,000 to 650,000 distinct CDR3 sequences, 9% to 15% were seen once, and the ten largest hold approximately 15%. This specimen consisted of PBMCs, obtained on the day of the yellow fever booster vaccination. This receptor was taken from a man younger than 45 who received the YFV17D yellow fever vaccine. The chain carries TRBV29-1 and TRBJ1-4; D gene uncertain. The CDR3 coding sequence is TGCAGCGCACGGACCAACTCCGGGTACGAAAAACTGTTTTTT. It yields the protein CSARTNSGYEKLFF. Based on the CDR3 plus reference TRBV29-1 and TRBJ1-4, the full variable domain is SAVISQKPSRDICQRGTSLTIQCQVDSQVTMMFWYRQQPGQSLTLIATANQGSEATYESGFVIDKFPISRPNLTFSTLTVSNMSPEDSSIYLCSARTNSGYEKLFFGSGTQLSVL.